This entry is about one T cell receptor beta chain. Its target is unknown. The sample comes from a study of cytotoxic CD8 clonotypes in ibrutinib-treated CLL. Findings and limits, study-wide: Baseline clonality exceeded age-matched healthy donors and tracked circulating CD8+ T-cell counts.

V shed 3 bases, J shed 3 bases, and the junction held 6 bases outside the gene matches. Germline CDR1 LNHNV, CDR2 YYDKDF (reference sequence). CDR3 length: 17 amino acids. Libraries were prepared by immunoSEQ multiplex PCR; TCRdb keeps only in-frame clonotypes and omits some of them. Of 120,000 to 150,000 clones in the sample, roughly 80% were seen once. The sample consisted of PBMCs, taken after 12 months of ibrutinib treatment. The receptor was isolated from a human donor with chronic lymphocytic leukemia. The genes are TRBV15 and TRBJ2-2; 11 bases map to TRBD2. This chain's CDR3 is CATSRDLAGGDTGELFF. The CDR3 region has the DNA TGTGCCACCAGCAGGGACCTAGCGGGAGGCGACACCGGGGAGCTGTTTTTT.